These 32 T cell receptor beta chains came from one sample sequenced in a study of T cells in Graves' hyperthyroidism and ophthalmopathy. TCR beta CDR3 region amplification was performed from RNA transcripts. The HTBI primer set drove a first-round RT-PCR of the TCR CDR3. From the multiplex PCR reads, TCRdb called clonotypes with MiXCR, one entry per CDR3 protein. This sample carries some 620,000 distinct CDR3 sequences, around 15% of them seen once, and the ten largest clones take over 3.5%. Material: blood. Source of these receptors: a woman in her twenties or thirties with Graves' hyperthyroidism.

This clonotype occurred a few times. The V and J genes are TRBV29-1 and TRBJ2-7; 8 nucleotides agree with TRBD1. V lost 5 bases, J lost 6 bases, and 9 bases stayed unmatched. The CDR3 has 13 residues. CDR1 and CDR2 from the germline V gene are SQVTM and ANQGSEA. DNA for the CDR3: TGCAGCGTTATCGGGACAGGTGGGTCCGAGCAGTACTTC. This translates into CSVIGTGGSEQYF.

This clonotype was observed many times. The chain combines TRBV28 with TRBJ2-5; D uncertain. The CDR3 extends over 14 amino acids. Germline V gives CDR1 MDHEN, CDR2 SYDVKM. Trimming took off 3 bases at V and 5 bases at J, with 13 bases between the two ends. Here the CDR3 reads CASSLDGVAETQYF. DNA for the CDR3: TGTGCCAGCAGTTTGGATGGGGTTGCGGAGACCCAGTACTTC.

This clonotype has ten or more counts. The genes are TRBV6-4 and TRBJ2-7, with 12 bases aligning to TRBD2. CDR1 MRHNA and CDR2 SNTAGT come from the germline V gene. Unmatched junction bases numbered 5, after V lost 6 bases and J lost 5 bases. The CDR3 is 14 residues long. The CDR3 loop reads CASSQLAGGDEQYF. CDR3 sequence (DNA): TGTGCCAGCAGCCAACTAGCGGGAGGAGACGAGCAGTACTTC.

This clonotype was seen at least ten times. The chain joins TRBV2 to TRBJ1-5, with D perhaps matching TRBD1 (5 bases). The V end was cut by 1 base, the J end by 3 bases, with 13 bases between. The CDR3 runs 16 residues. The germline CDR1 and CDR2 sequences are SNHLY and FYNNEI. CDR3 sequence (DNA): TGTGCCAGCAGTGAAGAGGCAGGGAATTCCAATCAGCCCCAGCATTTT. It is translated as CASSEEAGNSNQPQHF.

The genes are TRBV6-2 or TRBV6-3 and TRBJ2-7; no definite D call. Germline lookup yields CDR1 MNHEY and CDR2 SVGEGT. The CDR3 consists of 14 residues. V was cut by 0 bases and J by 3 bases, with 9 bases left in between. CDR3 sequence (DNA): TGTGCCAGCAGTTACTCGAACCCCAGCTACGAGCAGTACTTC. Amino acids: CASSYSNPSYEQYF.

This clonotype was found many times. The chain couples TRBV27 to TRBJ2-3; unclear D gene. V lost 4 bases, J lost 0 bases, and 11 bases lay in between. The length of the CDR3 is 15 residues. Per germline, CDR1 MNHEY and CDR2 SMNVEV (reference sequence). The CDR3 loop is CASSSIRASTDTQYF. The DNA for the CDR3 is TGTGCCAGCAGTTCAATCCGCGCTAGCACAGATACGCAGTATTTT.

The chain couples TRBV6-4 to TRBJ1-1; no clear D gene. Germline CDR1 and CDR2: MRHNA and SNTAGT. CDR3 size: 13 residues. Trimming shortened V by 2 bases and J by 5 bases, and 9 bases separated the two germline ends. The chain's CDR3 is CASSDDGMTEAFF. In DNA form, the CDR3 reads TGTGCCAGCAGTGACGATGGCATGACTGAAGCTTTCTTT.

Ten or more counts support this clonotype. The CDR3 loop reads CASSLKQGAEQYF. For the CDR3, the DNA is TGTGCCAGCAGTCTAAAACAGGGAGCCGAGCAGTACTTC. The chain has TRBV12-3 or TRBV12-4 and TRBJ2-7, with D perhaps matching TRBD1 (6 bases). Between the trimmed V and J ends, which lost 5 bases and 6 bases, there was a span of 14 bases. There are 13 residues in the CDR3.

The chain is built from TRBV9 and TRBJ2-3; D is ambiguous. V lost 0 bases and J 7 bases, leaving 15 bases between the germline ends. CDR3 length equals 15 residues. The germline V gene encodes CDR1 SGDLS and CDR2 YYNGEE. This CDR3 is CASSVGIDAQYTQYF. The DNA for the CDR3 is TGTGCCAGCAGCGTAGGTATAGACGCCCAGTATACGCAGTATTTT.

Concerning this clonotype itself: A much larger clone differs from this one at a single base, so this may be a read error. The chain has TRBV30 and TRBJ2-1; tentative D call: TRBD1 (6 bases). V was shortened by 0 bases and J by 2 bases, with 11 bases between the two germline ends. Germline loops: CDR1 GTSNPN, CDR2 SVGIG (reference sequence). The CDR3 sequence is 15 residues long. The CDR3: CAWSVPGAPYNEQFF. CDR3 bases: TGTGCCTGGAGTGTACCAGGGGCTCCCTACAATGAGCAGTTCTTC.

The V call is TRBV19, the J call TRBJ2-5; D might be TRBD1 (5 bases). V was pared by 6 bases and J by 0 bases, with 11 bases between. The CDR3 totals 14 residues. Germline V gene data show CDR1 as LNHDA and CDR2 as SQIVND (reference sequence). In nucleotides, the CDR3 is TGTGCCAGTAGCAAGGACATGTACCAAGAGACCCAGTACTTC. Translating gives CASSKDMYQETQYF.

For the CDR3, the DNA is TGTGCCAGCACCACCCTGGGGGGGGGCAGGACGTACTATGGCTACACCTTC. Its translation: CASTTLGGGRTYYGYTF. This chain connects TRBV28 to TRBJ1-2, with D possibly TRBD1 on 6 matching bases. Trimming took 7 bases from V and 3 from J, leaving 24 bases between them. CDR1 MDHEN and CDR2 SYDVKM come from the germline V gene. The CDR3 is 17 amino acids.

The V call is TRBV13, the J call TRBJ2-3; 8 bases are a match to TRBD2. CDR1 PRHDT and CDR2 FYEKMQ come from the germline V gene (reference sequence). The CDR3 extends over 16 amino acids. V was clipped by 5 bases and J by 2 bases; unmatched bases: 9. CDR3: CASSLETSADTDTQYF. CDR3 nucleotides: TGTGCCAGCAGCCTGGAGACTAGCGCAGACACAGATACGCAGTATTTT.

This clonotype was seen ten or more times. The chain is built from TRBV3-1 and TRBJ2-1; 7 bases are a match to TRBD2. Looked up from germline, CDR1 is LGHDT and CDR2 is YNNKEL (reference sequence). V shed 4 bases, J shed 2 bases, and the junction held 5 bases outside the gene matches. CDR3 length: 15 amino acids. The CDR3 sequence: CASSLERGPYNEQFF. Written as DNA, the CDR3 is TGTGCCAGCAGCCTCGAGCGGGGCCCCTACAATGAGCAGTTCTTC.

This clonotype was observed at least ten times. The chain links TRBV27 to TRBJ1-1; D remains ambiguous. The CDR3 spans 13 residues. The germline V gene has CDR1 MNHEY and CDR2 SMNVEV (reference sequence). Trimming took off 9 bases at V and 5 bases at J, with 16 bases between the two ends. Here the CDR3 DNA reads TGTGCCAGTTCCCGAGGGAGCGGGACTGAAGCTTTCTTT. This codes for CASSRGSGTEAFF.

This clonotype was counted between two and nine times. The chain employs TRBV6-1 and TRBJ2-7; 10 bases map to TRBD1. This CDR3 has 17 residues. V lost 4 bases and J lost 1; bases outside the gene matches: 10. Germline values: CDR1 MNHNS, CDR2 SASEGT. DNA of the CDR3: TGTGCCAGCAGTGGAAAGGACAGGGGGTTAGGGTCCTACGAGCAGTACTTC. This gives the protein CASSGKDRGLGSYEQYF.

There are many counts of this clonotype. The gene calls are TRBV2 and TRBJ2-3; 9 bases line up with TRBD2. The CDR3 extends over 18 amino acids. CDR1 and CDR2 (germline): SNHLY, FYNNEI. Trimming took 5 bases from V and 5 from J; bases not matched to a gene: 17. The CDR3 DNA follows: TGTGCCAGCAGTTCCGTCCACGCTAGCGGGAATCGGGTAGATACGCAGTATTTT. Translated: CASSSVHASGNRVDTQYF.

In this sample, this clonotype turned up many times. J is TRBJ2-5 and V is TRBV28; 7 bases line up with TRBD1. Germline loops: CDR1 MDHEN, CDR2 SYDVKM. The CDR3 sequence is 15 residues long. V lost 5 bases to trimming and J lost 3 bases; unmatched junction nucleotides: 9. In DNA form, the CDR3 reads TGTGCCAGCAGTCCGCCAGGGGGTTGGGAAGAGACCCAGTACTTC. This gives the protein CASSPPGGWEETQYF. Together with reference TRBV28 and TRBJ2-5, the CDR3 gives the full variable domain: DVKVTQSSRYLVKRTGEKVFLECVQDMDHENMFWYRQDPGLGLRLIYFSYDVKMKEKGDIPEGYSVSREKKERFSLILESASTNQTSMYLCASSPPGGWEETQYFGPGTRLLVL.

The chain uses TRBV5-6 and TRBJ2-1; 9 bases align to TRBD2. V lost 0 bases and J lost 7; bases outside the gene matches: 8. The length of the CDR3 is 16 residues. Germline assignment: CDR1 SGHDT and CDR2 YYEEEE. The CDR3 loop reads CASSLAGSGRRNEQFF. CDR3 nucleotide sequence: TGTGCCAGCAGCTTGGCGGGTAGCGGGAGACGTAATGAGCAGTTCTTC.

The chain has TRBV19 and TRBJ1-2; D is uncertain. Per germline, CDR1 LNHDA and CDR2 SQIVND (reference sequence). This CDR3 is 13 amino acids long. V lost 1 base and J 7 bases, leaving 10 bases between the germline ends. This CDR3 reads CASSIARDRGYTF. The CDR3 nucleotides are TGTGCCAGTAGTATAGCGAGGGATCGTGGCTACACCTTC.

In its sample, this clonotype was seen many times. The genes are TRBV28 and TRBJ2-1, with 10 bases fitting TRBD2. The V and J ends lost 6 bases and 8 bases, in that order; junction bases with no gene match: 4. There are 13 residues in the CDR3. CDR1 is MDHEN and CDR2 is SYDVKM in the germline V gene. The CDR3 DNA reads TGTGCCAGCAGGACTAGCGGGCTTCATGAGCAGTTCTTC. Amino acid sequence: CASRTSGLHEQFF.

V gene TRBV19 combines with J gene TRBJ2-7; possibly TRBD1 or TRBD2 for D (5 bases each). This CDR3 contains 13 residues. V was trimmed by 7 bases and J by 7 bases, leaving 17 bases between them. CDR1 is LNHDA and CDR2 is SQIVND in the germline V gene (reference sequence). Here the CDR3 DNA reads TGTGCCAGTAACCCTGGGACGCCTCATGAGCAGTACTTC. Translated: CASNPGTPHEQYF.

This clonotype was detected a few times. The chain has TRBV29-1 and TRBJ1-1, with D unclear. This CDR3 has 13 residues. Germline V CDR1 and CDR2: SQVTM, ANQGSEA. Between the trimmed V and J ends, which lost 6 bases and 0 bases, there was a span of 11 bases. CDR3: CSVASQMNTEAFF. The CDR3 region has the DNA TGCAGCGTGGCTTCACAGATGAACACTGAAGCTTTCTTT.

This clonotype was detected many times. J is TRBJ2-2 and V is TRBV20-1; D call uncertain. The V gene lost 0 bases and the J gene lost 4 bases, with 6 bases spanning the gap. The CDR3 has 13 amino acids. Germline values: CDR1 DFQATT, CDR2 SNEGSKA (reference sequence). DNA for the CDR3: TGCAGTGCTAGAGATCCACGCACCGGGGAGCTGTTTTTT. Its protein is CSARDPRTGELFF.

Points on this clonotype: This sequence may be a read error, since a much larger clone differs from it by one base. The chain employs TRBV5-1 and TRBJ1-5; D gene unclear. Germline V gene lookup returns CDR1 SGHRS and CDR2 YFSETQ. This CDR3 is built from 15 residues. CDR3 nucleotides: TGTGCCAGCAGCTTGGGTCCGATTAGCGATCAGCCCCAGCATTTT. Protein product: CASSLGPISDQPQHF.

This clonotype came up many times. The V and J genes are TRBV11-2 and TRBJ1-3, with no clear D. V lost 3 bases, J lost 3 bases, and 9 bases lay in between. Germline assignment: CDR1 SGHAT and CDR2 FQNNGV. There are 14 residues in the CDR3. The DNA of the CDR3 is TGTGCCAGCAGCTTGCAACCCAGTGGAAACACCATATATTTT. Translating gives CASSLQPSGNTIYF.

This clonotype appeared many times. The genes are TRBV2 and TRBJ2-1; 7 bases are a match to TRBD2. Germline loops: CDR1 SNHLY, CDR2 FYNNEI. The CDR3 sequence is 15 residues long. The ends lost 6 bases at V and 0 bases at J; junction bases unmatched: 5. The CDR3 spells CASRASGSSYNEQFF. CDR3 DNA sequence: TGTGCCAGCAGGGCTAGCGGAAGCTCCTACAATGAGCAGTTCTTC.

This clonotype was counted at least ten times. The chain links TRBV2 to TRBJ2-3, with 10 positions matching TRBD2. Looked up from germline, CDR1 is SNHLY and CDR2 is FYNNEI. The CDR3 consists of 15 residues. With 4 bases clipped from V and 4 bases from J, the junction kept 5 bases outside the gene matches. The DNA of the CDR3 is TGTGCCAGCAGTGCAACTAGCGGGACCTCAGATACGCAGTATTTT. It yields the protein CASSATSGTSDTQYF. Full variable domain (rest looked up from reference TRBV2 and TRBJ2-3): EPEVTQTPSHQVTQMGQEVILRCVPISNHLYFYWYRQILGQKVEFLVSFYNNEISEKSEIFDDQFSVERPDGSNFTLKIRSTKLEDSAMYFCASSATSGTSDTQYFGPGTRLTVL.

Many counts were recorded for this clonotype. This rearrangement joins TRBV27 to TRBJ2-3; either TRBD1 or TRBD2 may supply D (5 bases each). The CDR3 has 16 amino acids. The germline V and J ends were trimmed by 7 bases and 4 bases, with 21 bases remaining between them. Germline lookup yields CDR1 MNHEY and CDR2 SMNVEV (reference sequence). The CDR3 here is CASMIIGTGNPDTQYF. Written as DNA, the CDR3 is TGTGCCAGCATGATCATCGGGACCGGGAATCCAGATACGCAGTATTTT.

Only a few counts were recorded for this clonotype. The chain recombines TRBV11-2 with TRBJ2-5; maybe TRBD1 (6 bases). V lost 7 bases and J 5 bases, leaving 11 bases between the germline ends. Germline loops: CDR1 SGHAT, CDR2 FQNNGV. CDR3 length equals 12 residues. The CDR3 loop reads CASKGVEETQYF. In DNA, the CDR3 is TGTGCCAGCAAGGGGGTAGAGGAGACCCAGTACTTC. The whole variable domain, remainder taken from reference TRBV11-2 and TRBJ2-5, is EAGVAQSPRYKIIEKRQSVAFWCNPISGHATLYWYQQILGQGPKLLIQFQNNGVVDDSQLPKDRFSAERLKGVDSTLKIQPAKLEDSAVYLCASKGVEETQYFGPGTRLLVL.

This clonotype was recorded at least ten times. The chain has TRBV2 and TRBJ2-7; 10 nucleotides align to TRBD2. The germline CDR1 and CDR2 sequences are SNHLY and FYNNEI. The CDR3 has 15 amino acids. J was trimmed by 3 bases and V by 5 bases; bases with no gene match: 7. CDR3: CASSYGTSELYEQYF. The CDR3 coding sequence is TGTGCCAGCAGTTACGGGACTAGCGAGCTCTACGAGCAGTACTTC.

This clonotype was picked up many times. The rearrangement uses TRBV5-1 and TRBJ2-7; 11 nucleotides agree with TRBD2. V shed 3 bases, J shed 2 bases, and the junction held 7 bases outside the gene matches. Germline CDR1 SGHRS, CDR2 YFSETQ. The CDR3 consists of 16 residues. The CDR3 bases are TGCGCCAGCAGCTGGGGACTAGCGGATTTTGCCTACGAGCAGTACTTC. Its translation: CASSWGLADFAYEQYF. The variable domain in full, completed from reference TRBV5-1 and TRBJ2-7, reads KAGVTQTPRYLIKTRGQQVTLSCSPISGHRSVSWYQQTPGQGLQFLFEYFSETQRNKGNFPGRFSGRQFSNSRSEMNVSTLELGDSALYLCASSWGLADFAYEQYFGPGTRLTVT.